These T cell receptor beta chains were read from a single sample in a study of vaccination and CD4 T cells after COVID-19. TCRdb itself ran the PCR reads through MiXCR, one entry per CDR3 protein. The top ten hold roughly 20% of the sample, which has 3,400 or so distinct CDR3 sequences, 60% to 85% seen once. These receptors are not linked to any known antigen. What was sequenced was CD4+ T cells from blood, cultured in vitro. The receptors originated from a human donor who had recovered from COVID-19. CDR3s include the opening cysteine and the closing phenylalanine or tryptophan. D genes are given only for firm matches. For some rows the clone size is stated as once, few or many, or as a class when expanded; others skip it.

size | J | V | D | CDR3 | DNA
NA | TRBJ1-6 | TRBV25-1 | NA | CASRESSYNSPLHF | TGTGCCAGCAGGGAGAGCTCCTATAATTCACCCCTCCACTTT
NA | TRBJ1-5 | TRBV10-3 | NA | CAIGGAASNQPQHF | TGTGCCATCGGGGGGGCGGCTAGCAATCAGCCCCAGCATTTT
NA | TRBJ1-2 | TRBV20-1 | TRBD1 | CSASDHQGAQTYGYTF | TGCAGTGCTAGTGATCACCAGGGGGCGCAGACCTATGGCTACACCTTC
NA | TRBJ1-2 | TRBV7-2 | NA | CASSSGAAGGYTF | TGTGCCAGCAGCTCGGGGGCCGCTGGGGGCTACACCTTC
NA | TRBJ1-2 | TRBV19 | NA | CASSIFQNYGYTF | TGTGCCAGTAGTATATTCCAGAACTATGGCTACACCTTC
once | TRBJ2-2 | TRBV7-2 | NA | CASSFGGATGELFF | TGTGCCAGCAGCTTTGGGGGGGCCACCGGGGAGCTGTTTTTT
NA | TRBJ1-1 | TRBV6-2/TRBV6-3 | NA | CASSYSGRLEAFF | TGTGCCAGCAGTTACTCGGGACGCTTAGAAGCTTTCTTT
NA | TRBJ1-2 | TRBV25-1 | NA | CASRQQENYGYTF | TGTGCCAGCAGACAACAGGAGAACTATGGCTACACCTTC
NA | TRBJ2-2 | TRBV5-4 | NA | CASSFAGKNTGELFF | TGTGCCAGCAGCTTCGCCGGAAAGAACACCGGGGAGCTGTTTTTT
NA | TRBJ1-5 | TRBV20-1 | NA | CSATTGWGGQPQHF | TGCAGTGCTACAACAGGGTGGGGGGGGCAGCCCCAGCATTTT
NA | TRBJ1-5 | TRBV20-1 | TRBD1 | CSARDGTGRNQPQHF | TGCAGTGCTAGAGATGGGACAGGTCGGAATCAGCCCCAGCATTTT
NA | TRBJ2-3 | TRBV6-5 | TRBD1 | CASSLRTGGADTQYF | TGTGCCAGCAGTTTGCGGACAGGGGGCGCAGATACGCAGTATTTT
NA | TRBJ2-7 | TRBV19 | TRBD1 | CASSIPGQGAIEQYF | TGTGCCAGTAGTATACCGGGACAGGGGGCGATCGAGCAGTACTTC
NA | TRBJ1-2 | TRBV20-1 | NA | CSATGDISYGYTF | TGCAGTGCTACCGGGGACATAAGCTATGGCTACACCTTC